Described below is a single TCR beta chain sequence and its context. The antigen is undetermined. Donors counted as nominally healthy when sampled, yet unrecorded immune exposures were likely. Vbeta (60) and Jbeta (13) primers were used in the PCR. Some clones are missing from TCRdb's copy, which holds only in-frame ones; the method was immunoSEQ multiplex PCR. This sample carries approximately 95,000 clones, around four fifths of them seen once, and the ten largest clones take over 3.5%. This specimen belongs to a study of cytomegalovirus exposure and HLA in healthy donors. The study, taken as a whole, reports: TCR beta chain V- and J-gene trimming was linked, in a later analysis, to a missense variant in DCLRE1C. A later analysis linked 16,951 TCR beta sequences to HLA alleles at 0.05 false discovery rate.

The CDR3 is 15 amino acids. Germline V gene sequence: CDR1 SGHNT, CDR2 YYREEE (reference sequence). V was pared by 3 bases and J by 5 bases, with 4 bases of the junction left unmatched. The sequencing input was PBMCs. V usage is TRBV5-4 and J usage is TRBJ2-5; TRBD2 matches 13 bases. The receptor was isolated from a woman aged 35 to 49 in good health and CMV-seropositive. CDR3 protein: CASSSGLAGLETQYF. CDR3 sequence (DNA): TGTGCCAGCAGCTCGGGACTAGCGGGATTGGAGACCCAGTACTTC.